This T cell receptor beta chain originates from a study of blood T cell repertoires in COVID-19. In the study overall: Some COVID-19 samples were acute and others convalescent; all came from the United States, Italy and Spain. T cells, B-cell-depleted T cells, or PBMCs supplied cDNA or gDNA.

In the original analysis: Cell counts per sample came from amplifying reference gene primers. The protocol was immunoSEQ multiplex PCR, while the TCRdb copy is restricted to in-frame clones and leaves out a portion. Clone size and V and J calls were adopted from that table, with D and trimming inferred from the DNA. The sample shows some 140,000 clones, 65% to 80% of them seen only once. This CDR3 has 16 residues. Germline loops: CDR1 SGHDN, CDR2 FVKESK. The V end was cut by 3 bases, the J end by 2 bases, with 14 bases between. The chain is built from TRBV14 and TRBJ2-1, with D perhaps matching TRBD2 (5 bases). Source material: peripheral blood. The clonotype was recovered from a man at least 80 years old with acute or convalescent COVID-19. The CDR3 region is CASSHWGAGAYNEQFF. CDR3 nucleotide sequence: TGTGCCAGCAGCCACTGGGGTGCCGGGGCCTACAATGAGCAGTTCTTC.